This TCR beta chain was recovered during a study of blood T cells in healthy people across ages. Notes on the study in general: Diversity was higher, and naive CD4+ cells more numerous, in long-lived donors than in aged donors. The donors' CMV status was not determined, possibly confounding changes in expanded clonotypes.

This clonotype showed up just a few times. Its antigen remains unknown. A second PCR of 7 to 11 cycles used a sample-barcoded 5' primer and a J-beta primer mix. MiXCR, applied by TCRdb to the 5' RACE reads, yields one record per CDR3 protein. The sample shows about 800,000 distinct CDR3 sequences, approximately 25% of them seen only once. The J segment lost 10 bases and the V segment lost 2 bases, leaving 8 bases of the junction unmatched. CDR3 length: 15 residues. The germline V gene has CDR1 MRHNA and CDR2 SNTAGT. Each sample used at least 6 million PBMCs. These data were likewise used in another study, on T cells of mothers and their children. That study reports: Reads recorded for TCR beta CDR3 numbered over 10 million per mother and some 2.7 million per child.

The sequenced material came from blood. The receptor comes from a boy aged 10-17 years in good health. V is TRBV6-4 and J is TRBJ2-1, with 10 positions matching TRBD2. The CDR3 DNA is TGTGCCAGCAGTGACGGCGCTAGCGGGAGCAGCGAGCAGTTCTTC. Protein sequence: CASSDGASGSSEQFF.